These 19 T cell receptor beta chains were sequenced from one sample in a study of cytomegalovirus exposure and HLA in healthy donors (dated by TCRdb to about 2017). Libraries were built with the immunoSEQ multiplex PCR assay. For the multiplex PCR, a mixture combining 60 forward primers for TCR Vbeta segments and 13 reverse primers for TCR Jbeta segments was used. Imported from immuneACCESS, the table was reduced by TCRdb to in-frame sequences with V and J called. These copies leave out some clones; in studies compared against another copy, an unresolved V gene accounts for under half, and the cause of the remainder is not known. In all, the sample holds over 100,000 clones, and under 85% of those were seen once. The top ten constitute around 5% of the sample. The sequenced material came from PBMCs. The receptors here all came from a man younger than 40 in good health and CMV-seropositive.

J is TRBJ1-4 and V is TRBV5-4; 7 positions agree with TRBD1. The length of the CDR3 is 15 residues. V shed 4 bases, J shed 8 bases, and the junction held 11 bases outside the gene matches. CDR1 is SGHNT and CDR2 is YYREEE in the germline V gene (reference sequence). CDR3 amino acids: CASSQRQGRGEKLFF. CDR3 coding DNA: TGTGCCAGCAGCCAACGACAGGGAAGAGGGGAAAAACTGTTTTTT.

This clone appeared once. The genes are TRBV28 and TRBJ2-5, with 7 bases matching TRBD1. Germline V lookup: CDR1 MDHEN, CDR2 SYDVKM. CDR3 length: 14 residues. The V segment lost 5 bases and the J segment 3 bases; nucleotides outside the gene matches: 6. CDR3: CASSLTGTEETQYF. DNA of the CDR3: TGTGCCAGCAGTCTGACCGGGACAGAAGAGACCCAGTACTTC.

The chain carries TRBV6-5 and TRBJ2-6; D perhaps matches TRBD1 (5 bases). The V and J ends lost 0 bases and 3 bases respectively, with 9 bases between them. This CDR3 spans 16 amino acids. CDR1 is MNHEY, CDR2 SVGAGI, per germline. The CDR3 coding sequence is TGTGCCAGCAGTTACTCGCAGGGCGGTGGGGCCAACGTCCTGACTTTC. Translating gives CASSYSQGGGANVLTF.

This chain connects TRBV7-2 to TRBJ2-1; 9 bases map to TRBD2. V was clipped by 5 bases and J by 7 bases; unmatched bases: 9. CDR1 and CDR2 (germline): SGHTA, FQGNSA. The CDR3 covers 15 residues. The CDR3 is CASSAAGGARNEQFF. DNA for the CDR3: TGTGCCAGCAGCGCGGCGGGGGGGGCGCGTAATGAGCAGTTCTTC.

The V and J genes are TRBV28 and TRBJ1-1; a possible D gene is TRBD1 (5 bases). Germline values: CDR1 MDHEN, CDR2 SYDVKM. V gave up 3 bases and J gave up 0 bases, with 11 bases separating them. The CDR3 extends over 15 amino acids. The CDR3 spells CASSFSGGMNTEAFF. The CDR3 nucleotides read TGTGCCAGCAGTTTTTCGGGGGGAATGAACACTGAAGCTTTCTTT.

The chain has TRBV29-1 and TRBJ2-7; D perhaps matches TRBD1 (6 bases). There are 14 residues in the CDR3. Germline assignment: CDR1 SQVTM and CDR2 ANQGSEA. Trimming cost V 0 bases and J 5 bases, with 14 bases left between them. The CDR3 protein is CSVEDGQGKHEQYF. CDR3 DNA sequence: TGCAGCGTTGAAGATGGTCAGGGGAAGCACGAGCAGTACTTC.

The CDR3 sequence: CASSPLQGTIEAFF. DNA of the CDR3: TGCGCCAGCAGCCCCCTCCAGGGGACGATTGAAGCTTTCTTT. V is TRBV5-1 and J is TRBJ1-1; a possible D gene is TRBD1 (6 bases). Germline V gene data show CDR1 as SGHRS and CDR2 as YFSETQ. The ends were cut back, 4 bases at V and 7 bases at J, with 17 bases in the middle. The CDR3 sequence is 14 residues long. Together with reference TRBV5-1 and TRBJ1-1, the CDR3 gives the full variable domain: KAGVTQTPRYLIKTRGQQVTLSCSPISGHRSVSWYQQTPGQGLQFLFEYFSETQRNKGNFPGRFSGRQFSNSRSEMNVSTLELGDSALYLCASSPLQGTIEAFFGQGTRLTVV.

Details on this clone: A far larger clone differs by one base, so this is likely a read error. This sequence joins TRBV5-6 and TRBJ2-7; 7 nucleotides align to TRBD1. With 0 bases clipped from V and 2 bases from J, the junction kept 2 bases outside the gene matches. The CDR3 loop spans 14 amino acids. Germline values: CDR1 SGHDT, CDR2 YYEEEE. The CDR3 sequence: CASSLGQGPYEQYF. CDR3 nucleotide sequence: TGTGCCAGCAGCTTGGGACAGGGCCCCTACGAGCAGTACTTC.

This sequence joins TRBV5-1 and TRBJ2-3; D perhaps matches TRBD1 (6 bases). CDR1 and CDR2 from the germline V gene are SGHRS and YFSETQ. Trimming took 0 bases from V and 2 from J, leaving 25 bases between them. There are 20 residues in the CDR3. For the CDR3, the DNA is TGCGCCAGCAGCTTGGAGGTCCCCGGGCAGGGGATGGGGCTCACAGATACGCAGTATTTT. Protein: CASSLEVPGQGMGLTDTQYF.

The table lists this clone with a few counts. This chain joins TRBV2 and TRBJ1-2, with D unresolved. The CDR3 runs 11 residues. V was clipped by 8 bases and J by 8 bases, with 12 bases between them. Germline V gives CDR1 SNHLY, CDR2 FYNNEI. The CDR3 DNA is TGTGCCAGCGCCCCGGACTGGGGCTACACCTTC. It translates to CASAPDWGYTF.

This clone was seen only a few times. The junction shows a germline mismatch at one end, possibly a read error. The chain is built from TRBV6-5 and TRBJ1-2, with 8 bases identical to TRBD1. The germline V gene encodes CDR1 MNHEY and CDR2 SVGAGI. This CDR3 spans 13 amino acids. The CDR3 nucleotides are TGTGCCAGCAGTCTGACAGGGGATGTCGGCTACCCCTTC. Its protein product is CASSLTGDVGYPF.

The chain uses TRBV4-3 and TRBJ1-2; tentative D call: TRBD1 (5 bases). The length of the CDR3 is 15 residues. Germline V gene data show CDR1 as LGHNA and CDR2 as YSLEER. V was clipped by 0 bases and J by 2 bases, with 10 bases between them. CDR3 region: CASSQDRAGNYGYTF. The CDR3 DNA is TGCGCCAGCAGCCAAGATAGGGCAGGGAACTATGGCTACACCTTC.

The chain has TRBV6-5 and TRBJ2-7; possible D gene TRBD2, 6 bases. The germline V and J ends were trimmed by 2 bases and 2 bases, with 7 bases remaining between them. The CDR3 is 13 residues long. Germline loops: CDR1 MNHEY, CDR2 SVGAGI. CDR3 sequence reads: CASSYGGTYEQYF. The CDR3 nucleotides read TGTGCCAGCAGTTACGGGGGGACCTACGAGCAGTACTTC.

This clone was seen more than once but under ten times. The chain has TRBV27 and TRBJ2-7; 11 bases map to TRBD2. The ends lost 6 bases at V and 1 base at J; junction bases unmatched: 5. The CDR3 contains 15 residues. In germline, CDR1 is MNHEY, CDR2 SMNVEV (reference sequence). CDR3 coding DNA: TGTGCCAGCAGGATTCTAGCGGGGGGTTCCTACGAGCAGTACTTC. The encoded protein is CASRILAGGSYEQYF.

This clone was seen a single time. The chain employs TRBV16 and TRBJ2-7; TRBD2 aligns across 9 bases. Germline-derived CDR1 and CDR2 are KGHSY and FQNENV. The CDR3 has 15 residues. V shed 4 bases and J 0 bases; nucleotides not matched to a gene: 4. The CDR3 loop reads CASSPLAGYSYEQYF. CDR3 DNA: TGTGCCAGCAGCCCCCTAGCGGGGTACTCCTACGAGCAGTACTTC.

V and J are TRBV29-1 and TRBJ2-7, with 7 bases fitting TRBD1. CDR1 and CDR2 from the germline V gene are SQVTM and ANQGSEA. The CDR3 runs to 13 residues. V lost 3 bases, J lost 5 bases, and 7 bases stayed unmatched. This chain's CDR3 is CSVETGMVDEQYF. As DNA, the CDR3 is TGCAGCGTTGAGACAGGGATGGTCGACGAGCAGTACTTC.

The chain links TRBV5-1 to TRBJ2-6; 9 bases fit TRBD1. Germline-derived CDR1 and CDR2 are SGHRS and YFSETQ. Trimming at V came to 3 bases and at J to 0 bases, leaving 7 bases not matched to a gene. The CDR3 consists of 18 residues. In DNA, the CDR3 is TGCGCCAGCAGCTGGGACAGGGAGGGGGGCTCTGGGGCCAACGTCCTGACTTTC. This translates into CASSWDREGGSGANVLTF.

The rearrangement joins TRBV6-6 to TRBJ2-2; 8 bases fit TRBD1. Germline CDR1 is MNHNY and CDR2 is SVGAGI (reference sequence). The CDR3 is 14 amino acids. The junction had 2 bases not matched to a gene; V was cut back by 4 bases and J by 4 bases. In DNA, the CDR3 is TGTGCCAGCAGTTCGGGACAGGCCACCGGGGAGCTGTTTTTT. This encodes CASSSGQATGELFF.

This clone was counted at least ten times. The CDR3 region has the DNA TGTGCCAGCAGTGGGACAGGGGAACAGCCCCAGCATTTT. This gives the protein CASSGTGEQPQHF. This sequence joins TRBV6-1 and TRBJ1-5, with TRBD1 identical over 9 bases. Per the germline V gene, CDR1 is MNHNS and CDR2 is SASEGT. The J segment lost 7 bases and the V segment lost 4 bases, leaving 2 bases of the junction unmatched. This CDR3 contains 13 residues.